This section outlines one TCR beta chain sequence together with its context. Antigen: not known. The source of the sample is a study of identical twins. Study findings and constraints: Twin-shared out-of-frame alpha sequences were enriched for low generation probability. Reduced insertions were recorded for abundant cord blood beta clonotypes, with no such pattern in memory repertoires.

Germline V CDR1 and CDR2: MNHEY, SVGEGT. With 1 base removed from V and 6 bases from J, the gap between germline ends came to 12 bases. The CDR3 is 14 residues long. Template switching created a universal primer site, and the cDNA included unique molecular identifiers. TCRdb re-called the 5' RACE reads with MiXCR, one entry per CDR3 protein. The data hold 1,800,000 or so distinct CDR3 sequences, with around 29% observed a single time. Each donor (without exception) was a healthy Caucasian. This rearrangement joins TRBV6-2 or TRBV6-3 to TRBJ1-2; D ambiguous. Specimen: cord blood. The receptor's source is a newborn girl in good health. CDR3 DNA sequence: TGTGCCAGCAGTTACTATCCGGGATCTGATGGCTACACCTTC. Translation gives CASSYYPGSDGYTF.